The 9 T cell receptor beta chains below all came from one sample that was sequenced in a study of patients and donors after allogeneic stem cell transplantation. TCRdb redid the calling of the RT-PCR reads with MiXCR, one entry per CDR3 protein. The table shows roughly 880,000 distinct CDR3 sequences, with roughly 18% occurring only once. The sequenced sample was blood, either unsorted or a sorted T cell fraction (not recorded which). The source of these receptors is a human donor who was either an allogeneic HSCT recipient or a stem cell or donor lymphocyte infusion donor (not recorded which). It is not recorded whose cells these are; they may come from a transplant donor.

The chain is built from TRBV20-1 and TRBJ2-5; 9 bases agree with TRBD2. CDR1 and CDR2 (germline): DFQATT, SNEGSKA (reference sequence). CDR3 length: 17 amino acids. With 0 bases clipped from V and 5 bases from J, the junction kept 13 bases outside the gene matches. The CDR3 DNA sequence: TGCAGTGCTAGAGAACCCTGGACTAGCGAGGATTTGGAGACCCAGTACTTC. Its protein product is CSAREPWTSEDLETQYF.

This clonotype was found many times. The gene calls are TRBV7-2 and TRBJ2-7; D is ambiguous. The CDR3 runs 13 residues. The V and J ends lost 4 bases and 4 bases respectively, with 11 bases between them. Per germline, CDR1 SGHTA and CDR2 FQGNSA. In DNA form, the CDR3 reads TGTGCCAGCAGCTCCGAGATTCTATACGAGCAGTACTTC. Protein product: CASSSEILYEQYF.

This clonotype appeared a few times. The V call is TRBV12-3 or TRBV12-4, the J call TRBJ2-1, with D tentatively TRBD2 (5 bases). The CDR3 covers 18 residues. V dropped 6 bases and J dropped 0 bases, with 21 bases sitting between them. CDR3 nucleotide sequence: TGTGCCAGCAGCCTCTTTCGAGGAGGCGGAAGCTCCTACAATGAGCAGTTCTTC. This translates into CASSLFRGGGSSYNEQFF.

This clonotype was seen many times. The rearrangement links TRBV5-1 to TRBJ1-1; D uncertain. The CDR3 extends over 13 amino acids. Germline CDR1 reads SGHRS; CDR2 reads YFSETQ. V was cut by 1 base and J by 4 bases, with 8 bases left in between. CDR3: CASSLTGTTEAFF. As DNA, the CDR3 is TGCGCCAGCAGCTTGACGGGAACCACTGAAGCTTTCTTT. The whole variable domain, filled in from reference TRBV5-1 and TRBJ1-1, reads KAGVTQTPRYLIKTRGQQVTLSCSPISGHRSVSWYQQTPGQGLQFLFEYFSETQRNKGNFPGRFSGRQFSNSRSEMNVSTLELGDSALYLCASSLTGTTEAFFGQGTRLTVV.

This clonotype was recorded a few times. CDR3 DNA sequence: TGCAGCGTTGAGAAATGGGGGAGCCGCGCTGGGGAGCTGTTTTTT. This encodes CSVEKWGSRAGELFF. The chain joins TRBV29-1 to TRBJ2-2, with D possibly called TRBD1 or TRBD2 (5 bases each). CDR3 length: 15 amino acids. CDR1 SQVTM and CDR2 ANQGSEA come from the germline V gene. The V and J ends lost 3 bases and 8 bases respectively, with 19 bases between them.

This clonotype showed up many times. The rearrangement joins TRBV12-3 or TRBV12-4 to TRBJ1-1, with D perhaps TRBD1 (6 bases). The CDR3 has 14 residues. Deletions cut 1 base from V and 4 bases from J, with 10 bases between. The CDR3 loop is CASSLVQGRTEAFF. The CDR3 nucleotides are TGTGCCAGCAGTTTAGTTCAGGGGCGCACTGAAGCTTTCTTT.

This clonotype was found a few times. The rearrangement links TRBV11-2 to TRBJ2-1, with D perhaps matching TRBD2 (5 bases). The ends were cut back, 5 bases at V and 5 bases at J, with 19 bases in the middle. Per germline, CDR1 SGHAT and CDR2 FQNNGV. This CDR3 is built from 16 residues. DNA for the CDR3: TGTGCCAGCAGCCCGCCACTGGGCGGGCTAGACAATGAGCAGTTCTTC. It codes for CASSPPLGGLDNEQFF.

The rearrangement joins TRBV4-1 to TRBJ2-7, with D unresolved. Per the germline V gene, CDR1 is MGHRA and CDR2 is YSYEKL. The length of the CDR3 is 15 residues. Trimming took off 2 bases at V and 1 base at J, with 12 bases between the two ends. The CDR3 sequence: CASSQSYAKSYEQYF. The CDR3 DNA follows: TGCGCCAGCAGCCAAAGCTACGCTAAATCCTACGAGCAGTACTTC.

The chain combines TRBV5-4 with TRBJ2-1, with 13 bases lining up with TRBD2. The CDR3 contains 16 residues. Germline assignment: CDR1 SGHNT and CDR2 YYREEE (reference sequence). With 2 bases clipped from V and 9 bases from J, the junction kept 8 bases outside the gene matches. CDR3 region: CASSLLQTSGGTEQFF. Here the CDR3 DNA reads TGTGCCAGCAGCTTACTCCAGACTAGCGGGGGGACTGAGCAGTTCTTC.